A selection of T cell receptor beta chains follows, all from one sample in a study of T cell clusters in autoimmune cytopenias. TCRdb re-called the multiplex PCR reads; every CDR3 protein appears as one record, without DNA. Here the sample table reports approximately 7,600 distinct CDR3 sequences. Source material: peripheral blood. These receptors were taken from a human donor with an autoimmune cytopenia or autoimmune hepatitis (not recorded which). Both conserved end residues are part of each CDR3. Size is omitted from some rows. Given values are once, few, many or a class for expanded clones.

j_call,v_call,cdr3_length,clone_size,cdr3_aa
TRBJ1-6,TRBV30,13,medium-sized,CAWRDSYNSPLHF
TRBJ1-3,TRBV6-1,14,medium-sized,CASSGTSSGNTIYF
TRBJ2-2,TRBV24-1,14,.,CATSDFWGTGELFF
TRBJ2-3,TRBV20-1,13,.,CSARRPGGDTQYF
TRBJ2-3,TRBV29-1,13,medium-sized,CSVDPTNTDTQYF
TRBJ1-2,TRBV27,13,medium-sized,CASSPRGGRGYTF
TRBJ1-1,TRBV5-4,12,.,CASSFGGTEAFF
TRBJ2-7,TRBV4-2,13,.,CASSQRGGNEQYF
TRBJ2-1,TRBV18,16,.,CASSPITSGIYNEQFF
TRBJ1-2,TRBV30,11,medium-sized,CAWRQGFGYTF
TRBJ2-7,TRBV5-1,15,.,CASSLVRSEGYEQYF
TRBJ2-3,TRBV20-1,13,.,CSAPGQGVDTQYF
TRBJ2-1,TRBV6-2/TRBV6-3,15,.,CACSAGTSPYNEQFF
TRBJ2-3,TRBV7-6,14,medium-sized,CASKDSGGTDTQYF
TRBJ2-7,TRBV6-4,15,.,CASSPGQGAYNEQYF
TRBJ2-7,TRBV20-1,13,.,CSSFDGGTYEQYF
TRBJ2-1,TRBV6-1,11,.,CASSRQPEQFF
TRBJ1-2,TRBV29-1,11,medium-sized,CSGAGDYGYTF
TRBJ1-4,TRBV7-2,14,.,CASSFDLGNEKLFF
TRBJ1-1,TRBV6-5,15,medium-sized,CASSPRASGGSEAFF
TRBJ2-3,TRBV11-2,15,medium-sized,CASSSQYQGTDTQYF
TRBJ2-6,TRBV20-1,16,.,CSASRSPALGANVLTF
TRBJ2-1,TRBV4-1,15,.,CASSPASGDYNEQFF
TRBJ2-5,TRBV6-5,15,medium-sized,CASSYGGSNQETQYF
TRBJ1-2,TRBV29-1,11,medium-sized,CSAPGLDGYTF
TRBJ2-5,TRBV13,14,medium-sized,CASSPTDIQETQYF
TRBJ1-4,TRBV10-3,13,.,CAISESSGGKLFF
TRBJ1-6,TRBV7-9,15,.,CASSLVVGGVSPLHF
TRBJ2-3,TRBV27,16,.,CASSLIWGARVDTQYF
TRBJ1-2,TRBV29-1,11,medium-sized,CSVEANYGYTF
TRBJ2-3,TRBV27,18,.,CASSLGPAGGSSTDTQYF
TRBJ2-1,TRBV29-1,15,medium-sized,CSVESGTGGYNEQFF
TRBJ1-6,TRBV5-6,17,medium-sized,CASSLWGDTYYNSPLHF
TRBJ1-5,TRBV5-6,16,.,CASSPAGQGRNQPQHF
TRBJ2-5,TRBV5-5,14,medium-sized,CASSLEVGQETQYF
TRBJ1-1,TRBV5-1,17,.,CASSLAMTGTANTEAFF
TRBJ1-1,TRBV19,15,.,CASSIVTLRNTEAFF
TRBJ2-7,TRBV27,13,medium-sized,CASSLSPFYEQYF
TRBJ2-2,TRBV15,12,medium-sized,CATSSHTGELFF
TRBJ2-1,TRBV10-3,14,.,CAIRTGTSYNEQFF
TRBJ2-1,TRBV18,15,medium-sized,CASSLAGATYNEQFF
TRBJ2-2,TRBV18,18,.,CASGGLAGVGGGPGELFF
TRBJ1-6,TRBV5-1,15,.,CASSLGGQGRSPLHF
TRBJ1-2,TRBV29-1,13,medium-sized,CSVGRGPNYGYTF
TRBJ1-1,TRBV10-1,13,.,CASGAGQNTEAFF
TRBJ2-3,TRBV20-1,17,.,CSARVTSGRVLVDTQYF
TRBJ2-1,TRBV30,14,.,CAWSGTSSYNEQFF